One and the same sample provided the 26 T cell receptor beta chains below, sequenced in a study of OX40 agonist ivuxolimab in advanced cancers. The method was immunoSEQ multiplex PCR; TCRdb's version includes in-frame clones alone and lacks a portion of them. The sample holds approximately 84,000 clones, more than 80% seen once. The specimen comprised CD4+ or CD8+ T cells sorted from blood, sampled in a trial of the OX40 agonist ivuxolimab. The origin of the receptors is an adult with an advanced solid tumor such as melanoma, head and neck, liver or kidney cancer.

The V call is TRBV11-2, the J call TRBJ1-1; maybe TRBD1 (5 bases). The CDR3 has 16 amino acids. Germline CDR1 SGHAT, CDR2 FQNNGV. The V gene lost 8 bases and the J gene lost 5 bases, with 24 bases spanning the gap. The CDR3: CASGGQRRLMGTEAFF. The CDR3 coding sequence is TGTGCCAGCGGAGGACAACGACGCCTGATGGGGACTGAAGCTTTCTTT. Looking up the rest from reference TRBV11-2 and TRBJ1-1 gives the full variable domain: EAGVAQSPRYKIIEKRQSVAFWCNPISGHATLYWYQQILGQGPKLLIQFQNNGVVDDSQLPKDRFSAERLKGVDSTLKIQPAKLEDSAVYLCASGGQRRLMGTEAFFGQGTRLTVV.

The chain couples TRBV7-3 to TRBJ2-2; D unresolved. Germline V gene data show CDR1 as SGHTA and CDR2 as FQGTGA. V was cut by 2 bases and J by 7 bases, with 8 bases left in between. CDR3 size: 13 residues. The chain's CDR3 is CASSLWDGGELFF. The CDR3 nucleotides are TGTGCCAGCAGCTTATGGGATGGCGGGGAGCTGTTTTTT.

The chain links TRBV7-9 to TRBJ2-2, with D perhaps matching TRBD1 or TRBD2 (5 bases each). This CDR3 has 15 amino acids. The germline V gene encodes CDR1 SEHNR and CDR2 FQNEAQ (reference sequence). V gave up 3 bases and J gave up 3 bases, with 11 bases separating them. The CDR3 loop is CASSFGDGYTGELFF. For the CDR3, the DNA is TGTGCCAGCAGCTTTGGGGACGGCTACACCGGGGAGCTGTTTTTT.

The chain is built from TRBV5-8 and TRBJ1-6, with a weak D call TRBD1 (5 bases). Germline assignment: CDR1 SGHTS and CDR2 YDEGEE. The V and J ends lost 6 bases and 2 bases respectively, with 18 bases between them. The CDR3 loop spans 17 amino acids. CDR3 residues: CASTLMRGGPYNSPLHF. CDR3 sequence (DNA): TGTGCCAGCACCCTGATGAGGGGCGGCCCCTATAATTCACCCCTCCACTTT. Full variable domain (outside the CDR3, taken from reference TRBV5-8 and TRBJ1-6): EAGVTQSPTHLIKTRGQQATLRCSPISGHTSVYWYQQALGLGLQFLLWYDEGEERNRGNFPPRFSGRQFPNYSSELNVNALELEDSALYLCASTLMRGGPYNSPLHFGNGTRLTVT.

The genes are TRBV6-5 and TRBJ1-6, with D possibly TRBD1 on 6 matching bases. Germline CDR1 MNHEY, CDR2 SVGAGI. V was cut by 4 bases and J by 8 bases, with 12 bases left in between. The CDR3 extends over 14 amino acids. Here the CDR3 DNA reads TGTGCCAGCAGTTCCGGGGGCTTCGATTCACCCCTCCACTTT. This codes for CASSSGGFDSPLHF.

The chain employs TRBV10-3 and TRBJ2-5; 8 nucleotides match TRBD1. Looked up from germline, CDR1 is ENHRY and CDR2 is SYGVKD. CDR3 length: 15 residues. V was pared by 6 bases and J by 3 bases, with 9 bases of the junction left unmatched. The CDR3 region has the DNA TGTGCCATCAGACCCGGACAGGGAGTCGAAGAGACCCAGTACTTC. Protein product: CAIRPGQGVEETQYF.

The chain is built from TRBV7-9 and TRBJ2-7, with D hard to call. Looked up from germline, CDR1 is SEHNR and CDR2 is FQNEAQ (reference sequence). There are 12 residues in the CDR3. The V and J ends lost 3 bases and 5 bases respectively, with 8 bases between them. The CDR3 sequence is CASSFEGNEQYF. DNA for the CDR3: TGTGCCAGCAGCTTCGAAGGGAACGAGCAGTACTTC.

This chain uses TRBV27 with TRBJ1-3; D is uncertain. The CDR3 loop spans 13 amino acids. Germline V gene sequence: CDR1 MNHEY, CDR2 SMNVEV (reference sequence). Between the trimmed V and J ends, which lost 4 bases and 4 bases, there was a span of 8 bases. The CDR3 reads CASSSLNGNTIYF. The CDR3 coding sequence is TGTGCCAGCAGTTCCCTGAACGGAAACACCATATATTTT.

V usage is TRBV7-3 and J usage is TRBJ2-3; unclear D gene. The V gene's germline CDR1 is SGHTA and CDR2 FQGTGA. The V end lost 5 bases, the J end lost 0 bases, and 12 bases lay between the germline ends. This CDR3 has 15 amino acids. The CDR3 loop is CASSLRPVSTDTQYF. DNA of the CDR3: TGTGCCAGCAGCCTAAGGCCCGTTAGCACAGATACGCAGTATTTT.

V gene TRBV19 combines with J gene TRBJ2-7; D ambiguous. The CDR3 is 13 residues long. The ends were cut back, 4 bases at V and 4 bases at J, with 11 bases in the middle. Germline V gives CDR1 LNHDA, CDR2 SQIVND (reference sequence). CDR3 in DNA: TGTGCCAGTAGTAAAATACAAGGTTACGAGCAGTACTTC. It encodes CASSKIQGYEQYF.

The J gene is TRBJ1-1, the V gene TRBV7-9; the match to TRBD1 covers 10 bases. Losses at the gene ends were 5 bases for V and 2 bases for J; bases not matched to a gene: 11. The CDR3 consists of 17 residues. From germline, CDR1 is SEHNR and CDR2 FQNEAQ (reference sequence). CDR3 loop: CASSLIHDRGLNTEAFF. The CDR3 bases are TGTGCCAGCAGCCTCATCCACGACAGGGGGCTTAACACTGAAGCTTTCTTT.

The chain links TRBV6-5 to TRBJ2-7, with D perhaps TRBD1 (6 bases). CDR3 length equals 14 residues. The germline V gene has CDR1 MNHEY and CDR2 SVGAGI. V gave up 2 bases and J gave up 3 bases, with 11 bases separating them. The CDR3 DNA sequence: TGTGCCAGCAGTTACCATCCGGACAGCTACGAGCAGTACGTC. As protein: CASSYHPDSYEQYV.

CDR3 sequence: CASSLDWTETQYF. CDR3 nucleotides: TGTGCCAGCAGCTTGGACTGGACAGAGACCCAGTACTTC. This chain uses TRBV7-6 with TRBJ2-5; D is perhaps TRBD2 (5 bases). Trimming cost V 3 bases and J 4 bases, with 9 bases left between them. The CDR3 sequence is 13 residues long. Germline values: CDR1 SGHVS, CDR2 FNYEAQ.

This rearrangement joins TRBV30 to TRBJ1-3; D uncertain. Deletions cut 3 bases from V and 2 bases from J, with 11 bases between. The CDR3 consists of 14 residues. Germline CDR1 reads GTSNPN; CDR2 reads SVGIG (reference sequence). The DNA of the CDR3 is TGTGCCTGGAGGCCGAAGACCGCTGGAAACACCATATATTTT. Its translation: CAWRPKTAGNTIYF.

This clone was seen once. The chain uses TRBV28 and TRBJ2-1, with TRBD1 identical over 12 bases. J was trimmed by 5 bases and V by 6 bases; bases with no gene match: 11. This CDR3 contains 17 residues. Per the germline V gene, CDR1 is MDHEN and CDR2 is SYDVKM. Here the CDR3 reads CASRAGTGGPLDNEQFF. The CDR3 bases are TGTGCCAGCAGAGCCGGGACAGGGGGCCCTTTGGACAATGAGCAGTTCTTC.

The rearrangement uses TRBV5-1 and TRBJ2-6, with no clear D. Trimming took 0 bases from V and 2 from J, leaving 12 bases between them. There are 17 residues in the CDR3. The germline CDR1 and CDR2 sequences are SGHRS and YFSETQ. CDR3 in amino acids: CASSLAGSPPGANVLTF. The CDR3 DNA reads TGCGCCAGCAGCTTGGCAGGTAGCCCCCCTGGGGCCAACGTCCTGACTTTC.

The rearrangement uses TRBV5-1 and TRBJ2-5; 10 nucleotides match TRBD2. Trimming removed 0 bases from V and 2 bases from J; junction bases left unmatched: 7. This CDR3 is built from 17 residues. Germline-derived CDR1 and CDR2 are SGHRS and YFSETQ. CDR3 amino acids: CASSLEAGGPWQETQYF. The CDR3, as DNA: TGCGCCAGCAGCTTGGAAGCGGGGGGGCCCTGGCAAGAGACCCAGTACTTC. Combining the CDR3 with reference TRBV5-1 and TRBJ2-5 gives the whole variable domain KAGVTQTPRYLIKTRGQQVTLSCSPISGHRSVSWYQQTPGQGLQFLFEYFSETQRNKGNFPGRFSGRQFSNSRSEMNVSTLELGDSALYLCASSLEAGGPWQETQYFGPGTRLLVL.

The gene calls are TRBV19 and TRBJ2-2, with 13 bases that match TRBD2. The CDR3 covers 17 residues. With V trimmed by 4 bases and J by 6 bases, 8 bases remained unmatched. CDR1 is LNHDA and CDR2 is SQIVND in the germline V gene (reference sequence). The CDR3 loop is CASSREGLAGFPGELFF. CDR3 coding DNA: TGTGCCAGTAGTAGAGAGGGACTAGCGGGGTTCCCCGGGGAGCTGTTTTTT. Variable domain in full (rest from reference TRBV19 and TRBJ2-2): DGGITQSPKYLFRKEGQNVTLSCEQNLNHDAMYWYRQDPGQGLRLIYYSQIVNDFQKGDIAEGYSVSREKKESFPLTVTSAQKNPTAFYLCASSREGLAGFPGELFFGEGSRLTVL.

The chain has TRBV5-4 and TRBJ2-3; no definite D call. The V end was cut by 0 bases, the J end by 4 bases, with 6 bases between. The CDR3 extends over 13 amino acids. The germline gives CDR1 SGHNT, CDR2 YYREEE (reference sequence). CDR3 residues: CASSLGMSDTQYF. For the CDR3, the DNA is TGTGCCAGCAGCTTGGGGATGTCAGATACGCAGTATTTT.

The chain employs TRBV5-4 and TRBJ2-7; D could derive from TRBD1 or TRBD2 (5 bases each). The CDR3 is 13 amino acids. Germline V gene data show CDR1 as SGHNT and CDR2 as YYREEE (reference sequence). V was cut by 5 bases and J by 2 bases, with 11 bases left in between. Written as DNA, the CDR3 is TGTGCCAGCAGTCGGGACGGAGCCTACGAGCAGTACGTC. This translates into CASSRDGAYEQYV.

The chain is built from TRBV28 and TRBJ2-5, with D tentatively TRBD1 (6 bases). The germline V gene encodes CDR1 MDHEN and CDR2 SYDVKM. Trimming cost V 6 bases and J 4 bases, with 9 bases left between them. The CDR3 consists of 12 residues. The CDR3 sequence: CASSTGSETQYF. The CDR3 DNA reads TGTGCCAGCAGCACAGGGTCAGAGACCCAGTACTTC.

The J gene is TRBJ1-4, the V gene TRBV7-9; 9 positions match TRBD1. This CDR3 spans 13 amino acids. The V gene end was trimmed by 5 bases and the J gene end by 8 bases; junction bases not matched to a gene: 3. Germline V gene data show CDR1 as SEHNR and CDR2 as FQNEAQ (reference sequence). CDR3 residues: CASSRTGEEKLFF. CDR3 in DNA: TGTGCCAGCAGCCGGACAGGGGAGGAAAAACTGTTTTTT.

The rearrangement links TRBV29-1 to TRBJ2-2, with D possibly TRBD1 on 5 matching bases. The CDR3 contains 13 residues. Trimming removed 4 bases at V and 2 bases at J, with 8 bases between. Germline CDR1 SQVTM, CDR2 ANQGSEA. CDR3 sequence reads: CSVVGHNTGELFF. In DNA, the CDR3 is TGCAGCGTTGTCGGACACAACACCGGGGAGCTGTTTTTT.

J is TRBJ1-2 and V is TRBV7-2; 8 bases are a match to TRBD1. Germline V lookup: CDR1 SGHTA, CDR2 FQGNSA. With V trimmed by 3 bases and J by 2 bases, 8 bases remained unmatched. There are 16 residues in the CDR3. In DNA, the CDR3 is TGTGCCAGCAGCTTCCGACAGGGGTTCTTAAACTATGGCTACACCTTC. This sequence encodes CASSFRQGFLNYGYTF. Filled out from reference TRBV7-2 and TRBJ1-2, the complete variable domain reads GAGVSQSPSNKVTEKGKDVELRCDPISGHTALYWYRQSLGQGLEFLIYFQGNSAPDKSGLPSDRFSAERTGGSVSTLTIQRTQQEDSAVYLCASSFRQGFLNYGYTFGSGTRLTVV.

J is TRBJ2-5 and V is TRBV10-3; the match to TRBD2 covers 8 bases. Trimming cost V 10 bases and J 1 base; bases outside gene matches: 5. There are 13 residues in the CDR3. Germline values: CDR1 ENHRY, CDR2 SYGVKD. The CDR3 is CATSGGAQETQYF. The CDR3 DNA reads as TGTGCCACGTCGGGGGGGGCCCAAGAGACCCAGTACTTC.

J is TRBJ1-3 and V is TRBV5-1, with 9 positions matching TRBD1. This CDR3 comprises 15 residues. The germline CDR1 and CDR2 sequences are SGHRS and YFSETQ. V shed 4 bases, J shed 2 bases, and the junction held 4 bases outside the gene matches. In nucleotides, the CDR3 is TGCGCCAGCAGCCCGGACAGGGGAGCTGGAAACACCATATATTTT. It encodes CASSPDRGAGNTIYF.